This T cell receptor (beta chain) comes out of a study of T cell responses to AZD1222 COVID-19 vaccine. For the study at large: Second-dose intervals near 4 or 12 weeks were combined.

Whole-study findings and limits: The study found vaccine-associated CD4 TCRs spanning spike, dominant at 160-218 and 743-854. At baseline, just 6 or 7 AZD1222 recipients tested seropositive.

In the case of this clone: Its specificity is not known.

Germline CDR1 is MNHEY and CDR2 is SVGAGI. CDR3 length: 15 residues. The V gene end was trimmed by 0 bases and the J gene end by 7 bases; junction bases not matched to a gene: 5. The protocol was immunoSEQ multiplex PCR, while the TCRdb copy is restricted to in-frame clones and leaves out a portion. The table has tens of thousands of clones, approximately 88% seen once; the top ten hold 5.5% to 7%. The chain recombines TRBV6-5 with TRBJ2-2, with TRBD1 matching over 7 bases. The sequence derives from an adult in good health. The starting material was peripheral blood, obtained on day 0 of AZD1222 vaccination. CDR3 in DNA: TGTGCCAGCAGTTACTCGGGCAGGGGGATCGGGGAGCTGTTTTTT. Translating it yields CASSYSGRGIGELFF.